This TCR beta chain is from a study of T cells in lung cancer brain metastases. This CDR3 comprises 15 residues. From germline, CDR1 is SGHDN and CDR2 FVKESK. Trimming took 4 bases from V and 2 from J; bases not matched to a gene: 7. TCRdb's table, derived via immunoSEQ multiplex PCR, lists solely in-frame clones and lacks some. Of about 4,200 clones listed, roughly 90% are singletons. The TCR comes from a man in his 60s with non-small cell lung cancer. Specimen: tumor tissue from the primary lung tumor. The genes are TRBV14 and TRBJ2-5; 7 bases align to TRBD2. CDR3 protein: CASSPLGRGQETQYF. CDR3 in DNA: TGTGCCAGCAGCCCGCTAGGGCGGGGGCAAGAGACCCAGTACTTC.